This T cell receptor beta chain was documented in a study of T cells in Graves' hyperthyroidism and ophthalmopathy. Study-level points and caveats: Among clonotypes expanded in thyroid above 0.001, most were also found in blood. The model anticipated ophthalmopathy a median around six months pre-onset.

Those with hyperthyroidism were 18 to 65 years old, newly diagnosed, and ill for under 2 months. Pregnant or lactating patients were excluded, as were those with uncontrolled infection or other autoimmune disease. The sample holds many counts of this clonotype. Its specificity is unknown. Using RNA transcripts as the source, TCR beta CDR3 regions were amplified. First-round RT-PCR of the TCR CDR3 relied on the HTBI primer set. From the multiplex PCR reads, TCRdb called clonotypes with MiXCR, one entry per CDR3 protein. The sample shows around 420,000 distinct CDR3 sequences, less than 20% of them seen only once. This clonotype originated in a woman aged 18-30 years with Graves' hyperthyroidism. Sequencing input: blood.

CDR3 amino acids: CASRHDRDRSTEAFF. CDR3 nucleotide sequence: TGTGCCAGCAGACATGACAGGGATCGGTCCACTGAAGCTTTCTTT. The rearrangement joins TRBV3-1 to TRBJ1-1, with TRBD1 identical over 7 bases. The CDR3 consists of 15 residues. CDR1 is LGHDT, CDR2 YNNKEL, per germline (reference sequence). After removal of 6 bases from V and 4 bases from J, the junction contained 11 bases not matched to a gene.